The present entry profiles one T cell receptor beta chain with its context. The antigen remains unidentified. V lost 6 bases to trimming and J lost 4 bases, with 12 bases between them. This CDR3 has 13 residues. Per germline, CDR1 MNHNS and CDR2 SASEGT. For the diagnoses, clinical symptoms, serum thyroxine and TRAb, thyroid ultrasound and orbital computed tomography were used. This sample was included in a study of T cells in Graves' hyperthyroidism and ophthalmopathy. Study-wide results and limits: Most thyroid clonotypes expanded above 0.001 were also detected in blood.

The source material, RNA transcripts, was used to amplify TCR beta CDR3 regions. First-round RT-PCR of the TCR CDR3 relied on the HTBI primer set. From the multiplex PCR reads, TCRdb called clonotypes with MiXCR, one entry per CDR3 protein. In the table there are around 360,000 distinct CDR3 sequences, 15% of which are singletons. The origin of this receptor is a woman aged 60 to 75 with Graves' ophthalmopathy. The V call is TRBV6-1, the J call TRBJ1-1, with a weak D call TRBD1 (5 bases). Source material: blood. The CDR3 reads CASRPGGGTEAFF. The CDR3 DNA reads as TGTGCCAGCAGACCTGGCGGGGGCACTGAAGCTTTCTTT.